These 29 T cell receptor beta chains came from one sample sequenced in a study of OX40 agonist ivuxolimab in advanced cancers. Sequencing was performed with immunoSEQ multiplex PCR; in TCRdb, only in-frame clones are kept and a portion is missing. The table has about 42,000 clones, roughly nine tenths seen once; the top ten hold 4.7%. Here the sequenced sample was CD4+ or CD8+ T cells sorted from blood, taken in a trial of the OX40 agonist ivuxolimab. The receptors were gathered from an adult with an advanced solid tumor such as melanoma, head and neck, liver or kidney cancer.

The genes are TRBV15 and TRBJ2-3; D is possibly TRBD1 (6 bases). In germline, CDR1 is LNHNV, CDR2 YYDKDF (reference sequence). V lost 1 base to trimming and J lost 2 bases, with 10 bases between them. This CDR3 is built from 15 residues. CDR3 sequence (DNA): TGTGCCACCAGCAGAGCCCAGGGGCTCACAGATACGCAGTATTTT. It encodes CATSRAQGLTDTQYF.

The rearrangement uses TRBV5-4 and TRBJ1-1; D is undetermined. Germline-derived CDR1 and CDR2 are SGHNT and YYREEE (reference sequence). This CDR3 has 15 residues. Trimming stripped 1 base from V and 2 bases from J, with 12 bases between. The CDR3 DNA reads TGTGCCAGCAGCTTGCCGGGAACCTTTAACACTGAAGCTTTCTTT. Translation: CASSLPGTFNTEAFF.

The chain uses TRBV29-1 and TRBJ1-2; no clear D gene. The CDR3 is made up of 14 amino acids. The germline V gene encodes CDR1 SQVTM and CDR2 ANQGSEA. Trimming removed 0 bases from V and 0 bases from J, with 8 bases in between. The CDR3 DNA is TGCAGCGTTGAAGACCGACCGACTAACTATGGCTACACCTTC. It translates to CSVEDRPTNYGYTF.

The chain is built from TRBV28 and TRBJ2-5; 10 nucleotides agree with TRBD2. Looked up from germline, CDR1 is MDHEN and CDR2 is SYDVKM. V lost 2 bases and J lost 5; bases outside the gene matches: 8. This CDR3 has 16 amino acids. CDR3 in DNA: TGTGCCAGCAGTTTAGCTAGCGGGAGCTCCTCGGAGACCCAGTACTTC. It codes for CASSLASGSSSETQYF.

The rearrangement joins TRBV15 to TRBJ1-1; tentatively, D is TRBD1 (5 bases). Germline V gene sequence: CDR1 LNHNV, CDR2 YYDKDF (reference sequence). Trimming pared 2 bases from V and 6 bases from J, leaving 10 bases between. The CDR3 extends over 13 amino acids. CDR3 DNA sequence: TGTGCCACCAGCAGACCGGGGGTTTCTGAAGCTTTCTTT. Its protein product is CATSRPGVSEAFF.

This sequence joins TRBV28 and TRBJ1-2, with D possibly being TRBD1 (5 bases). Germline loops: CDR1 MDHEN, CDR2 SYDVKM. Trimming took 6 bases from V and 0 from J, leaving 14 bases between them. The CDR3 runs 15 residues. CDR3 region: CASRPSPTANYGYTF. The DNA of the CDR3 is TGTGCCAGCAGGCCCTCCCCGACAGCTAACTATGGCTACACCTTC.

This clone was recorded only once. The chain combines TRBV6-6 with TRBJ1-4; 9 nucleotides line up with TRBD1. The CDR3 runs 15 residues. The V segment lost 6 bases and the J segment 4 bases; nucleotides outside the gene matches: 6. CDR1 and CDR2 (germline): MNHNY, SVGAGI (reference sequence). DNA for the CDR3: TGTGCCAGCAGCCCCCGGGACAGGGTTAATGAAAAACTGTTTTTT. This translates into CASSPRDRVNEKLFF.

V gene TRBV30 combines with J gene TRBJ2-5; no clear D. Germline CDR1 is GTSNPN and CDR2 is SVGIG (reference sequence). The CDR3 loop spans 12 amino acids. V dropped 1 base and J dropped 6 bases, with 9 bases sitting between them. CDR3 protein: CAWSGPWKTQYF. In DNA form, the CDR3 reads TGTGCCTGGAGTGGCCCATGGAAGACCCAGTACTTC. The variable domain in full, completed from reference TRBV30 and TRBJ2-5, reads SQTIHQWPATLVQPVGSPLSLECTVEGTSNPNLYWYRQAAGRGLQLLFYSVGIGQISSEVPQNLSASRPQDRQFILSSKKLLLSDSGFYLCAWSGPWKTQYFGPGTRLLVL.

This clone was recorded once. This chain uses TRBV18 with TRBJ2-1; 10 bases align to TRBD1. This CDR3 has 14 amino acids. In germline, CDR1 is KGHSH, CDR2 LQKENI. The V and J ends lost 4 bases and 10 bases, in that order; junction bases with no gene match: 7. The CDR3 here is CASSRGTGVEEQFF. CDR3 in DNA: TGTGCCAGCTCACGGGGGACAGGGGTTGAAGAGCAGTTCTTC.

The chain has TRBV5-1 and TRBJ1-1; D remains unclear. V lost 0 bases and J 1 base, leaving 10 bases between the germline ends. The CDR3 has 15 residues. CDR1 is SGHRS and CDR2 is YFSETQ in the germline V gene. CDR3 region: CASSLAGVQNTEAFF. In DNA form, the CDR3 reads TGCGCCAGCAGCTTGGCCGGTGTTCAGAACACTGAAGCTTTCTTT.

The chain is built from TRBV9 and TRBJ1-1, with unresolved D. The CDR3 sequence is 14 residues long. V was pared by 3 bases and J by 3 bases, with 12 bases between. Germline CDR1 reads SGDLS; CDR2 reads YYNGEE. The CDR3: CASSARQFDTEAFF. As DNA, the CDR3 is TGTGCCAGCAGCGCCCGACAATTTGACACTGAAGCTTTCTTT.

The chain is built from TRBV6-5 and TRBJ1-1; D is ambiguous. Germline lookup yields CDR1 MNHEY and CDR2 SVGAGI. This CDR3 region has 13 residues. Trimming took 6 bases from V and 1 from J, leaving 9 bases between them. The chain's CDR3 is CASRKQRNTEAFF. CDR3 DNA sequence: TGTGCCAGCAGGAAGCAAAGGAACACTGAAGCTTTCTTT.

The V gene is TRBV2, the J gene TRBJ2-7; a possible D gene is TRBD1 (5 bases). Germline-derived CDR1 and CDR2 are SNHLY and FYNNEI. V was pared by 2 bases and J by 2 bases, with 10 bases between. This CDR3 spans 14 amino acids. CDR3 DNA sequence: TGTGCCAGCAGTGAATTAGGGGTTACCTACGAGCAGTACTTC. Translation: CASSELGVTYEQYF.

The chain is built from TRBV28 and TRBJ1-5; a possible D gene is TRBD1 (6 bases). Germline CDR1 is MDHEN and CDR2 is SYDVKM. The V end was cut by 4 bases, the J end by 5 bases, with 12 bases between. This CDR3 comprises 14 residues. DNA for the CDR3: TGTGCCAGCAGTTCCCCCCGGACAGATCAGCCCCAGCATTTT. Its protein is CASSSPRTDQPQHF.

This clone was seen once. The genes are TRBV7-6 and TRBJ2-2, with no clear D. This CDR3 spans 14 amino acids. CDR1 and CDR2 (germline): SGHVS, FNYEAQ. The V gene lost 3 bases and the J gene lost 2 bases, with 7 bases spanning the gap. Written as DNA, the CDR3 is TGTGCCAGCAGCTTGCCCAGAAACACCGGGGAGCTGTTTTTT. Translated: CASSLPRNTGELFF.

V usage is TRBV6-6 and J usage is TRBJ2-1; no clear D gene. CDR3 size: 11 residues. The V end lost 6 bases, the J end lost 5 bases, and 5 bases lay between the germline ends. Germline-derived CDR1 and CDR2 are MNHNY and SVGAGI (reference sequence). CDR3 region: CASRFNNEQFF. CDR3 sequence (DNA): TGTGCCAGCAGGTTTAACAATGAGCAGTTCTTC.

The J gene is TRBJ1-2, the V gene TRBV6-6; the D gene is possibly TRBD1 (6 bases). Per the germline V gene, CDR1 is MNHNY and CDR2 is SVGAGI (reference sequence). The CDR3 length is 13 residues. The V gene lost 8 bases and the J gene lost 8 bases, with 18 bases spanning the gap. The CDR3 region is CASGDPRGTGYTF. The CDR3 nucleotides read TGTGCCAGCGGTGACCCCAGGGGTACGGGCTACACCTTC.

This rearrangement joins TRBV7-8 to TRBJ1-2, with 7 bases identical to TRBD1. The CDR3 consists of 15 residues. Trimming took 4 bases from V and 7 from J; bases not matched to a gene: 12. Germline CDR1 is SGHVS and CDR2 is FQNEAQ. In nucleotides, the CDR3 is TGTGCCAGCAGCTCCCCGACAGGGTCACGGGGTGGCTACACCTTC. This codes for CASSSPTGSRGGYTF. Combining the CDR3 with reference TRBV7-8 and TRBJ1-2 gives the whole variable domain GAGVSQSPRYKVAKRGQDVALRCDPISGHVSLFWYQQALGQGPEFLTYFQNEAQLDKSGLPSDRFFAERPEGSVSTLKIQRTQQEDSAVYLCASSSPTGSRGGYTFGSGTRLTVV.

The chain recombines TRBV7-2 with TRBJ1-4, with D hard to call. Germline CDR1 and CDR2: SGHTA and FQGNSA. CDR3 length: 14 amino acids. Between the trimmed V and J ends, which lost 5 bases and 8 bases, there was a span of 15 bases. The CDR3 reads CASSPPGPWEKLFF. CDR3 nucleotide sequence: TGTGCCAGCAGCCCCCCGGGCCCCTGGGAAAAACTGTTTTTT.

The gene calls are TRBV10-3 and TRBJ1-3; perhaps TRBD1 as D (6 bases). The CDR3 is 15 residues long. The germline V gene has CDR1 ENHRY and CDR2 SYGVKD. V lost 5 bases and J 1 base, leaving 12 bases between the germline ends. The CDR3 DNA is TGTGCCATCAGTTTCGAAGGGGGATCTGGAAACACCATATATTTT. Protein: CAISFEGGSGNTIYF.

The V call is TRBV14, the J call TRBJ2-1, with no clear D. Trimming left V 1 base short and J 7 bases short, with 14 bases between. Germline CDR1 is SGHDN and CDR2 is FVKESK. The CDR3 is 15 residues long. The CDR3 spells CASSQGSRPGNEQFF. The DNA for the CDR3 is TGTGCCAGCAGCCAAGGGAGCCGCCCCGGGAATGAGCAGTTCTTC. Combining the CDR3 with reference TRBV14 and TRBJ2-1 gives the whole variable domain EAGVTQFPSHSVIEKGQTVTLRCDPISGHDNLYWYRRVMGKEIKFLLHFVKESKQDESGMPNNRFLAERTGGTYSTLKVQPAELEDSGVYFCASSQGSRPGNEQFFGPGTRLTVL.

With regard to this clone: Other DNA sequences in the sample encode the same CDR3. The chain links TRBV7-2 to TRBJ1-3; D not certain. Trimming cost V 0 bases and J 4 bases, with 4 bases left between them. CDR3 length: 13 amino acids. Germline V gene sequence: CDR1 SGHTA, CDR2 FQGNSA. This chain's CDR3 is CASSLARGNTIYF. The CDR3 region has the DNA TGTGCCAGCAGCTTAGCGAGAGGAAACACCATATATTTT.

This clone was found a few times. The germline gene is not matched at one end of the junction; a read error may be the cause. The chain couples TRBV18 to TRBJ1-1; D not certain. From germline, CDR1 is KGHSH and CDR2 LQKENI. This CDR3 region has 13 residues. DNA for the CDR3: TGTGCCAGCTCAACGGAGGTGAACCCTGAAGCTTTCTTT. This gives the protein CASSTEVNPEAFF.

The chain links TRBV6-5 to TRBJ2-7; D call uncertain. The V gene lost 5 bases and the J gene lost 3 bases, with 8 bases spanning the gap. Germline V gene lookup returns CDR1 MNHEY and CDR2 SVGAGI. The CDR3 runs to 12 residues. CDR3 coding DNA: TGTGCCAGCAGTCTGACCGACTACGAGCAGTACTTC. Translated: CASSLTDYEQYF.

The rearrangement uses TRBV30 and TRBJ2-3; the match to TRBD1 covers 7 bases. The CDR3 extends over 15 amino acids. Losses at the gene ends were 2 bases for V and 0 bases for J; bases not matched to a gene: 5. Germline V gene sequence: CDR1 GTSNPN, CDR2 SVGIG (reference sequence). CDR3 coding DNA: TGTGCCTGGAGTCCTGGGACAGACAGCACAGATACGCAGTATTTT. Its protein is CAWSPGTDSTDTQYF.

The chain is built from TRBV7-8 and TRBJ2-3; TRBD2 matches 8 bases. CDR3 length equals 16 residues. Trimming took 6 bases from V and 3 from J; bases not matched to a gene: 11. Germline-derived CDR1 and CDR2 are SGHVS and FQNEAQ. CDR3 residues: CASRLGGAGVTDTQYF. The CDR3 region has the DNA TGTGCCAGCAGACTCGGGGGAGCGGGAGTTACAGATACGCAGTATTTT.

The chain is built from TRBV28 and TRBJ2-5; TRBD1 or TRBD2 may be the D gene (6 bases each). The assigned J gene may be wrong: the sequence end matches TRBJ2-7 better. The CDR3 consists of 15 residues. Germline CDR1 MDHEN, CDR2 SYDVKM. The CDR3 nucleotides read TGTGCCAGCAGTGCCCCCGCCAGGGGACTCTACGAGCAGTACTTC. It encodes CASSAPARGLYEQYF.

This chain joins TRBV2 and TRBJ2-1; 8 bases are shared with TRBD1. The germline V gene encodes CDR1 SNHLY and CDR2 FYNNEI. This CDR3 comprises 13 residues. J lost 6 bases, V lost 6 bases, and 4 bases had no gene match. This CDR3 is CASRVDRGNEQFF. CDR3 in DNA: TGTGCCAGCAGGGTTGACAGGGGCAATGAGCAGTTCTTC.

The rearrangement uses TRBV6-1 and TRBJ2-2; a possible D gene is TRBD2 (6 bases). Germline lookup yields CDR1 MNHNS and CDR2 SASEGT. Trimming shortened V by 1 base and J by 2 bases, and 14 bases separated the two germline ends. The CDR3 spans 17 residues. The DNA of the CDR3 is TGTGCCAGCAGTGAAGGAATTTCTAGCGACAACACCGGGGAGCTGTTTTTT. This sequence encodes CASSEGISSDNTGELFF.